This T cell receptor (beta chain) is drawn from a study of shared clonotypes between healthy human individuals. Notes on this clone: The target antigen is unknown.

It was CD45RO-negative cells, positively selected for CCR7, that made up naive CD8 cells, with terminally differentiated effector memory CD45RA+ cells excluded. The assay was carried out at the deep level. Data came from immunoSEQ multiplex PCR; TCRdb stores just in-frame clones and leaves some out. The repertoire holds some 2 million clones, with roughly 94% as singletons. This CDR3 is built from 15 residues. With V trimmed by 7 bases and J by 5 bases, 11 bases remained unmatched. Germline CDR1 is MDHEN and CDR2 is SYDVKM. General study points: The naive CD4 repertoires of several donors were compared, and approximately 5% of clonotypes were shared. Donor scarcity curtailed the genetic and exposure-history diversity represented herein. The sampled material consisted only of blood, and tissue repertoires are likely to differ.

Sequenced sample: naive CD8+ T cells sorted from blood. This TCR was recovered from a man between 18 and 29 years old in good health. V is TRBV28 and J is TRBJ2-7; 10 bases agree with TRBD1. For the CDR3, the DNA is TGTGCCAGCACCCTTGCCGGGACAGGGGTCCACGAGCAGTACTTC. This gives the protein CASTLAGTGVHEQYF.